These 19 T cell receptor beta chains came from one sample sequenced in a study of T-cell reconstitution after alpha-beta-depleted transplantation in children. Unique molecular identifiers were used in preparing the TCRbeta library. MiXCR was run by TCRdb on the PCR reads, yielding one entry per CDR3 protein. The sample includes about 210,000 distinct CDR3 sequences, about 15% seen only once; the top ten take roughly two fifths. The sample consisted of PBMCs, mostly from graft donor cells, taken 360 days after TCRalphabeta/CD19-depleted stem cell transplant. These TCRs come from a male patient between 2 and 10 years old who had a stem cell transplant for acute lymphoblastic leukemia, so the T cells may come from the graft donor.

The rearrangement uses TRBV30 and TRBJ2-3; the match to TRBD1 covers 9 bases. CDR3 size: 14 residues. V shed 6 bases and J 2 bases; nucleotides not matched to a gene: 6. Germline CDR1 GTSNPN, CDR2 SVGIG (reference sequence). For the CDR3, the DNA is TGTGCCTGTATCGGACAGGGGACCACAGATACGCAGTATTTT. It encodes CACIGQGTTDTQYF.

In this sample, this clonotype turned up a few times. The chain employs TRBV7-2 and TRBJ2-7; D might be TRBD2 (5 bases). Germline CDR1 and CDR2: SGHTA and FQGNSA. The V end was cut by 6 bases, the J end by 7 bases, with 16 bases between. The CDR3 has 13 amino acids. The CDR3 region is CASSPSRGGEQYF. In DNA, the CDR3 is TGTGCCAGCAGTCCCAGTCGGGGTGGTGAGCAGTACTTC.

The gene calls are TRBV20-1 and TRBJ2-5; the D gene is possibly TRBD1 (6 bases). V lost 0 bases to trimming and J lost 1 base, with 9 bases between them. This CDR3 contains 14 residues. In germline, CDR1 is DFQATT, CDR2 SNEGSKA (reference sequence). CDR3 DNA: TGCAGTGCTAGAGAGGCAGGGGTCCAAGAGACCCAGTACTTC. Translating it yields CSAREAGVQETQYF.

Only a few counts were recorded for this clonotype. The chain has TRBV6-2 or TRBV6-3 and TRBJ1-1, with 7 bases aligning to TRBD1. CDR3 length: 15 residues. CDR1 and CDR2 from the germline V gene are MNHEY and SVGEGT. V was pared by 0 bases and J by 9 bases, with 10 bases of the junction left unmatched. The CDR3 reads CASSYSTGRQEKAFF. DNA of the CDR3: TGTGCCAGCAGTTACTCGACAGGGAGGCAAGAAAAAGCTTTCTTT.

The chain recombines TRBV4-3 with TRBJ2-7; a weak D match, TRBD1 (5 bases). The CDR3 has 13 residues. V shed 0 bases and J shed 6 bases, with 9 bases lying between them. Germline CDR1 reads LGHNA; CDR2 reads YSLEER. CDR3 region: CASSQEGRAEQYF. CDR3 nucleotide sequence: TGCGCCAGCAGCCAAGAGGGCAGGGCCGAGCAGTACTTC.

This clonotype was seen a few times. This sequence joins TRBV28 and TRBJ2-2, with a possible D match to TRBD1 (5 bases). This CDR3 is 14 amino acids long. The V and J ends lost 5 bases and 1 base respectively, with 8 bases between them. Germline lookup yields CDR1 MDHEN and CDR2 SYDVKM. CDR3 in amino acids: CASSIRVNTGELFF. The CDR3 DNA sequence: TGTGCCAGCAGTATCAGGGTGAACACCGGGGAGCTGTTTTTT.

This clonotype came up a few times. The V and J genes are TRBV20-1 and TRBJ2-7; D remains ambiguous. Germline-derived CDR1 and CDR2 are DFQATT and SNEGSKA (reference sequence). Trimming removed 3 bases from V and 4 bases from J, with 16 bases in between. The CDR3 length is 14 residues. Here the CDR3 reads CSASLRPEPYEQYF. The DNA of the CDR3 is TGCAGTGCTAGTTTAAGGCCCGAACCGTACGAGCAGTACTTC.

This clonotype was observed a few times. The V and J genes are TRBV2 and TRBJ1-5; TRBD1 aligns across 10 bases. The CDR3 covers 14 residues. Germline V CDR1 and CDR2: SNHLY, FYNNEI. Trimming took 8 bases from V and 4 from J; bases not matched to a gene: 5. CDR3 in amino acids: CASHRDRGNQPQHF. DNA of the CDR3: TGTGCCAGCCACCGGGACAGGGGAAATCAGCCCCAGCATTTT. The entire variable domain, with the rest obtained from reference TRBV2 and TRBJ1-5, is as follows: EPEVTQTPSHQVTQMGQEVILRCVPISNHLYFYWYRQILGQKVEFLVSFYNNEISEKSEIFDDQFSVERPDGSNFTLKIRSTKLEDSAMYFCASHRDRGNQPQHFGDGTRLSIL.

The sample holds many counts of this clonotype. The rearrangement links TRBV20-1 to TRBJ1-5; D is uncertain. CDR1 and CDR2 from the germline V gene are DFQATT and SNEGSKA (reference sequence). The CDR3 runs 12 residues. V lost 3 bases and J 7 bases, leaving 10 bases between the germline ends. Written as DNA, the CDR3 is TGCAGTGCTAGTCAGGTCAGGCAGCCCCAGCATTTT. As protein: CSASQVRQPQHF.

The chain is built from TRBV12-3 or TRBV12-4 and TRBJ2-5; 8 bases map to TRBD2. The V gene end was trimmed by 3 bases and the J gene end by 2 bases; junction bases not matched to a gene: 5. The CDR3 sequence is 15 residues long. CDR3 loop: CASSFGLAAQETQYF. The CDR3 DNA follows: TGTGCCAGCAGTTTCGGACTAGCTGCTCAAGAGACCCAGTACTTC.

CDR3 DNA sequence: TGTGCCAGCAGCTGGGGCCAGGGGGGCACTGAAGCTTTCTTT. Its protein is CASSWGQGGTEAFF. V gene TRBV7-1 combines with J gene TRBJ1-1, with 7 bases lining up with TRBD1. TRBV7-1 is given ORF status, its function remaining uncertain. The V and J ends lost 4 bases and 4 bases, in that order; junction bases with no gene match: 6. The CDR3 is 14 residues long.

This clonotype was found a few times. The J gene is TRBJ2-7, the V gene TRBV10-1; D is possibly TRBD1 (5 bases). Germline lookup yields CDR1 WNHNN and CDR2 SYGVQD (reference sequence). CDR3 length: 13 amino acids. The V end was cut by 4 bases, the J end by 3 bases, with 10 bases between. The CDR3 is CASSAGLDYEQYF. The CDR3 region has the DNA TGCGCCAGCAGTGCAGGGTTGGACTACGAGCAGTACTTC.

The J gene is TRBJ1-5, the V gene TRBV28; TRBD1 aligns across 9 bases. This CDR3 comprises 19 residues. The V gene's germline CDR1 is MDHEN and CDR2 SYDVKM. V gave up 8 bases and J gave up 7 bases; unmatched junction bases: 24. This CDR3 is CASSRPTGQGVFWGQPQHF. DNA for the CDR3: TGTGCCAGCTCACGACCGACGGGACAGGGAGTTTTTTGGGGACAGCCCCAGCATTTT.

CDR3 DNA: TGCGCCAGCAGCTTGGTTCCCCAGCGCTTCTCTGGAAACACCATATATTTT. As protein: CASSLVPQRFSGNTIYF. This chain uses TRBV5-1 with TRBJ1-3; D not resolved. This CDR3 has 17 residues. CDR1 and CDR2 (germline): SGHRS, YFSETQ. V was shortened by 0 bases and J by 0 bases, with 13 bases between the two germline ends. The variable domain in full, completed from reference TRBV5-1 and TRBJ1-3, reads KAGVTQTPRYLIKTRGQQVTLSCSPISGHRSVSWYQQTPGQGLQFLFEYFSETQRNKGNFPGRFSGRQFSNSRSEMNVSTLELGDSALYLCASSLVPQRFSGNTIYFGEGSWLTVV.

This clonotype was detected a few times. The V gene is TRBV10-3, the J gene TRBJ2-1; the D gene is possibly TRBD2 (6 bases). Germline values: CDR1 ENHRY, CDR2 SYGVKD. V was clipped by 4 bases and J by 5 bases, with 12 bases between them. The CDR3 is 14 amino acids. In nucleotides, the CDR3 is TGTGCCATCAGTGTTGTGGGACTCGACAATGAGCAGTTCTTC. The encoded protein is CAISVVGLDNEQFF.

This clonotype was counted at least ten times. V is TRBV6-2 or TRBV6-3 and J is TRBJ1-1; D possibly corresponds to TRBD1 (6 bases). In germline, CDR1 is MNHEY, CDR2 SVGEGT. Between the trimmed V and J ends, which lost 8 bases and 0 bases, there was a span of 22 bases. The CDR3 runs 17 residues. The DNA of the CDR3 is TGTGCCAGCTTCGAACAGGGAACGTGGGAAATGAACACTGAAGCTTTCTTT. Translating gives CASFEQGTWEMNTEAFF.

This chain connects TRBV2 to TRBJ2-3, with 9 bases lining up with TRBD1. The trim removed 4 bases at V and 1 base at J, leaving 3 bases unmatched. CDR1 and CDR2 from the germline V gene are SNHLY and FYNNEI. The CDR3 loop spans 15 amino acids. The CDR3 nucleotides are TGTGCCAGCAGTGGAAGGACAGGGGGCACAGATACGCAGTATTTT. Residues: CASSGRTGGTDTQYF.

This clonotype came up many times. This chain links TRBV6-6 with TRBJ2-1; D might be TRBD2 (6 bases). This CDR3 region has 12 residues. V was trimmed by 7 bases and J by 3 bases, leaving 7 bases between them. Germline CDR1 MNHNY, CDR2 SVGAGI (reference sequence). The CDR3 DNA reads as TGTGCCAGCATGGGAGGCTACAATGAGCAGTTCTTC. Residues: CASMGGYNEQFF.

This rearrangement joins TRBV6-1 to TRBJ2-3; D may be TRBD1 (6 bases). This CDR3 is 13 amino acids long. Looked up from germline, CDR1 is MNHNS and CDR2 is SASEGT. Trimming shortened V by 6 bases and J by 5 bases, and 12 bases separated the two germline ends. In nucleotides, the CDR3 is TGTGCCAGCAGGACCCTAGGGGGAGATACGCAGTATTTT. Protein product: CASRTLGGDTQYF.